The following is a TCR beta chain sequence with its context. It has no known antigen specificity. No base-level quality is on record; no much larger clone is a single base apart. After removal of 2 bases from V and 10 bases from J, the junction retains 7 bases not matched to a gene. From its cysteine to its phenylalanine, the CDR3 spans 14 amino acids. CDR3 DNA is the only sequence kept; it has 42 bases, read in frame from the first base. Based on the germline V gene, the CDR1 and CDR2 sequences are SGHRS and YFSETQ. The donors were healthy, HIV-negative adults who had no recently reported acute infections or vaccinations. Every donor was a Caucasian adult living in Nashville, Tennessee, USA. CD4+ T cells were enriched by magnetic negative selection; naive cells were then positively selected on CD45RA, and the negative fraction formed the memory subset. Blood was obtained by leukapheresis, after which PBMCs were separated by Ficoll-Histopaque density gradient centrifugation and cryopreserved in liquid nitrogen vapor phase. Purity and quantity of every magnetically sorted T cell population were checked by analytical flow cytometry. Genomic DNA was isolated from each sorted fraction and quantified by UV absorbance on a Nanodrop 2000c.

This record comes from a study of shared clonotypes between healthy human individuals (dated by TCRdb to 2020 to 2021). About the study as a whole: Three men and a couple of women, aged 18 to 49 years, made up the cohort. Per donor, three plates each were used for CD4 naive and CD4 memory, two for CD8 naive, and one for CD8 memory. Blood TCR repertoires of about 5 healthy adults were deeply sequenced to estimate repertoire size and the extent of clonotype sharing between individuals. Different laboratories and diverse techniques were used to prepare libraries and sequence TCR repertoires, to increase sequencing depth and limit assay-specific biases. Leukapheresis yielded between about 0.9 and 9 billion PBMCs per donor.

Using the deep immunoSEQ assay, multiplex PCR amplified TCR CDR3 regions from genomic DNA. Extracted genomic DNA from each cell subset was spread evenly across all wells of several immunoSEQ 96-well plates, with each plate serving as a replicate. For sorted subsets, about 0.2 ug genomic DNA, equal to some 30,000 T cell genomes, was loaded into each replicate PCR. Purified libraries were measured with a Qubit 3.0 fluorometer, size-checked on a Bioanalyzer 2100, and measured again with the KAPA Library Quantification kit. Every immunoSEQ 96-well plate was sequenced on a dedicated single-read 150-cycle Illumina NextSeq 550 flow cell. In the original analysis: Because only junctional sequences without quality scores were contained in the immunoSEQ output, filtering matching that applied to full-length reads could not be performed. Sequences were annotated with PyIR, a Python wrapper for IgBLAST v1.9, using IMGT germline references to assign V/J genes and CDR3. Any read was removed if the V/J assignment was weak (E-value above 1e-6), the CDR3 was missing, or the read contained stop codons, out-of-frame junctions, or ambiguous translated residues. V3J clonotypes were defined as sequences sharing an identical inferred V gene, J gene, and CDR3 amino acid sequence. Percentage overlap between repertoires was computed as shared unique clonotypes divided by the size of the smaller repertoire. Richness of each repertoire was evaluated using RTK rarefaction, the Chao1 estimator, and Recon v2.1 estimates of unobserved clonotypes. Generation probabilities were computed with OLGA for all TCRbeta clonotypes obtained by the gDNA method from several donors. This is the immuneACCESS table as TCRdb keeps it, with only in-frame sequences that have V and J called. A part of the clones is gone; compared with another copy, unresolved V genes explain less than half, and the rest is unexplained. V and J calls and clone size are copied from that table; D and trimming were computed from the DNA. This sample has approximately 1,500,000 clones in its table, and approximately 98% of those were observed once. 0.4% to 0.55% of the sample belongs to the ten largest clones.

Broader findings and caveats from the paper: When several donors were compared, the shared fraction of clonotypes was roughly 5% for naive CD4, approximately 3.5% for naive CD8, more than 2% for memory CD4, and roughly 0.4% for memory CD8. Compared with non-shared clonotypes, clonotypes shared by all four sorted-subset donors had higher generation probabilities. Naive subsets generally had larger estimated clonotype richness than memory subsets did. Sampling was limited to blood, and TCR repertoires in tissue likely differ from TCR repertoires in blood. Rarefaction of sorted-subset datasets indicated incomplete sequencing despite the large sequencing depth. Based on pairwise subsampling, the degree of clonotype sharing among donors was expected to be affected by sequencing depth. The genetic and exposure-history diversity represented was limited by the small number of donors.

The TCR comes from a young man in good health. The chain is made from TRBV5-1 and TRBJ1-1, with 11 bases matching TRBD1. The sample comprised naive CD4+ T cells sorted from blood. The cell subset or site tag for this specimen amounts to: CD45RA+ positively selected. The CDR3 reads as follows: CASSFGQGATSAFF. Read as DNA, the sequence is TGCGCCAGCAGCTTTGGACAGGGGGCTACATCAGCTTTCTTT.